Each of the 27 T cell receptor beta chains below was sequenced from the same sample in a study of T cell responses to AZD1222 COVID-19 vaccine. Repertoires were generated with immunoSEQ multiplex PCR, while TCRdb's copy carries only in-frame clones and drops some. Here the sample spans around 87,000 clones, 75% to 90% being singletons. The sequencing here drew on peripheral blood, taken 28 days after the second AZD1222 dose. The source is an adult who received the AZD1222 COVID-19 vaccine.

The chain carries TRBV6-1 and TRBJ2-5; weak D call: TRBD2 (7 bases). V gave up 2 bases and J gave up 2 bases, with 15 bases separating them. The CDR3 loop spans 16 amino acids. CDR1 is MNHNS and CDR2 is SASEGT in the germline V gene. DNA of the CDR3: TGTGCCAGCAGTGAACAGGAAGGGGGGGGACAAGAGACCCAGTACTTC. As protein: CASSEQEGGGQETQYF.

This rearrangement joins TRBV14 to TRBJ1-2; 10 bases align to TRBD1. The CDR3 extends over 15 amino acids. Losses at the gene ends were 4 bases for V and 6 bases for J; bases not matched to a gene: 8. The germline CDR1 and CDR2 sequences are SGHDN and FVKESK. The CDR3 nucleotides are TGTGCCAGCAGCCCGCCGGACAGGGGGTATAATGGCTACACCTTC. It translates to CASSPPDRGYNGYTF.

This rearrangement joins TRBV5-1 to TRBJ2-2, with 12 nucleotides matching TRBD2. CDR3 size: 16 residues. The V and J ends lost 3 bases and 6 bases, in that order; junction bases with no gene match: 6. Germline V gene data show CDR1 as SGHRS and CDR2 as YFSETQ. The CDR3 DNA is TGCGCCAGCAGCTATCGACTAGCGGGAGTCCCCGGGGAGCTGTTTTTT. It codes for CASSYRLAGVPGELFF.

In its sample, this clone was seen once. The chain employs TRBV19 and TRBJ1-1; D gene uncertain. The CDR3 spans 14 residues. Germline V CDR1 and CDR2: LNHDA, SQIVND (reference sequence). Trimming pared 0 bases from V and 3 bases from J, leaving 8 bases between. The CDR3 region is CASSIDEGYTEAFF. Here the CDR3 DNA reads TGTGCCAGTAGTATAGACGAGGGCTACACTGAAGCTTTCTTT.

V is TRBV12-3 or TRBV12-4 and J is TRBJ1-5, with a weak D call TRBD1 (5 bases). The V and J ends lost 7 bases and 8 bases respectively, with 15 bases between them. The length of the CDR3 is 13 residues. The CDR3 DNA sequence: TGTGCCAGCACCCGCACAGGCCCAGAGCCCCAGCATTTT. Protein: CASTRTGPEPQHF.

This chain uses TRBV27 with TRBJ1-2, with D uncertain. CDR1 is MNHEY and CDR2 is SMNVEV in the germline V gene (reference sequence). Between the trimmed V and J ends, which lost 5 bases and 0 bases, there was a span of 7 bases. The CDR3 has 13 amino acids. The CDR3 region has the DNA TGTGCCAGCAGTCATGGGTCTAACTATGGCTACACCTTC. Encoded protein: CASSHGSNYGYTF.

A few counts support this clone. This same CDR3 is encoded by further DNA sequences in the sample. This chain joins TRBV6-5 and TRBJ2-7, with TRBD1 matching over 8 bases. The length of the CDR3 is 14 residues. V lost 2 bases to trimming and J lost 2 bases; unmatched junction nucleotides: 2. Germline lookup yields CDR1 MNHEY and CDR2 SVGAGI. CDR3 nucleotides: TGTGCCAGCAGTTACAGCAGGGGGCCCTACGAGCAGTACTTC. It codes for CASSYSRGPYEQYF.

This chain joins TRBV6-5 and TRBJ1-3; D may be TRBD1 (6 bases). This CDR3 spans 14 amino acids. The germline V gene has CDR1 MNHEY and CDR2 SVGAGI. DNA of the CDR3: TGTGTATTCCCGACAGGCCTCTCTGGAAACACCATATATTTT. Translated: CVFPTGLSGNTIYF.

The V gene is TRBV6-5, the J gene TRBJ2-1; tentatively, D is TRBD2 (5 bases). CDR1 is MNHEY, CDR2 SVGAGI, per germline. V lost 4 bases and J lost 3, with 10 bases in between. This CDR3 is 14 amino acids long. The CDR3 spells CASSSGLFYNEQFF. The CDR3 DNA reads TGTGCCAGCAGTTCCGGACTCTTCTACAATGAGCAGTTCTTC.

V is TRBV7-9 and J is TRBJ1-2, with D hard to call. Trimming took 6 bases from V and 3 from J, leaving 11 bases between them. The CDR3 totals 13 residues. Germline lookup yields CDR1 SEHNR and CDR2 FQNEAQ (reference sequence). CDR3 DNA sequence: TGTGCCAGCAGTTTAACCGTAGACTATGGCTACACCTTC. Protein sequence: CASSLTVDYGYTF.

The rearrangement links TRBV25-1 to TRBJ2-1, with 10 positions matching TRBD2. The CDR3 is 14 residues long. V shed 8 bases and J 6 bases; nucleotides not matched to a gene: 7. In germline, CDR1 is MGHDK, CDR2 SYGVNS. This CDR3 is CASQTGTSANEQFF. In DNA, the CDR3 is TGTGCCAGCCAGACCGGGACTAGCGCCAATGAGCAGTTCTTC. The variable domain in full, completed from reference TRBV25-1 and TRBJ2-1, reads EADIYQTPRYLVIGTGKKITLECSQTMGHDKMYWYQQDPGMELHLIHYSYGVNSTEKGDLSSESTVSRIRTEHFPLTLESARPSHTSQYLCASQTGTSANEQFFGPGTRLTVL.

The CDR3 loop reads CASSLGLGGDEGHGYTF. The DNA for the CDR3 is TGTGCCAGCAGCTTAGGTCTAGGAGGGGACGAGGGTCATGGCTACACCTTC. The V gene is TRBV7-6, the J gene TRBJ1-2; the D gene is possibly TRBD1 (5 bases). The CDR3 is 17 amino acids. V was clipped by 1 base and J by 6 bases, with 21 bases between them. Germline lookup yields CDR1 SGHVS and CDR2 FNYEAQ.

The CDR3 region has the DNA TGTGCCAGTAGTTTTACAGTTCGATCCCCCAATGAGCAGTTCTTC. Encoded protein: CASSFTVRSPNEQFF. The V gene is TRBV19, the J gene TRBJ2-1; D uncertain. The length of the CDR3 is 15 residues. Germline V gene sequence: CDR1 LNHDA, CDR2 SQIVND (reference sequence). V lost 5 bases and J lost 6, with 17 bases in between.

V gene TRBV7-9 combines with J gene TRBJ2-7, with 9 bases that match TRBD1. This CDR3 spans 15 amino acids. Germline values: CDR1 SEHNR, CDR2 FQNEAQ (reference sequence). The junction had 8 bases not matched to a gene; V was cut back by 6 bases and J by 2 bases. CDR3 amino acids: CASSPGQGLTYEQYF. CDR3 bases: TGTGCCAGCAGTCCAGGACAGGGGTTAACCTACGAGCAGTACTTC.

The chain combines TRBV18 with TRBJ1-2; TRBD1 aligns across 7 bases. The CDR3 contains 16 residues. CDR1 KGHSH and CDR2 LQKENI come from the germline V gene. With 3 bases clipped from V and 2 bases from J, the junction kept 9 bases outside the gene matches. The CDR3 DNA reads as TGTGCCAGCTCACCCGACAGGGCGCCAACCAACTATGGCTACACCTTC. As protein: CASSPDRAPTNYGYTF.

V is TRBV29-1 and J is TRBJ1-3; TRBD1 agrees at 9 bases. The germline CDR1 and CDR2 sequences are SQVTM and ANQGSEA. Trimming took 8 bases from V and 0 from J; bases not matched to a gene: 5. CDR3 length: 14 amino acids. Here the CDR3 DNA reads TGCAGCACGACAGGGGGGATCTCTGGAAACACCATATATTTT. Translating it yields CSTTGGISGNTIYF.

V and J are TRBV6-5 and TRBJ2-7, with 9 bases matching TRBD1. The CDR3 totals 15 residues. The J segment lost 1 base and the V segment lost 4 bases, leaving 5 bases of the junction unmatched. CDR1 MNHEY and CDR2 SVGAGI come from the germline V gene. The CDR3: CASSLKTGGSYEQYF. CDR3 coding DNA: TGTGCCAGCAGTTTAAAGACAGGGGGGTCCTACGAGCAGTACTTC.

This chain uses TRBV23-1 with TRBJ1-6; unclear D gene. TRBV23-1 is assigned to the ORF class and has an uncertain function. V lost 7 bases and J lost 14, with 12 bases in between. The CDR3 contains 11 residues. This CDR3 is CASTKSESLHF. The CDR3 bases are TGCGCCAGCACCAAATCGGAATCCCTCCACTTT.

The chain links TRBV29-1 to TRBJ1-2, with D hard to call. The CDR3 is 15 amino acids. The germline V and J ends were trimmed by 0 bases and 1 base, with 12 bases remaining between them. Germline lookup yields CDR1 SQVTM and CDR2 ANQGSEA. As DNA, the CDR3 is TGCAGCGTTGAAGATCAGGAGGCGGTTAACTATGGCTACACCTTC. Its translation is CSVEDQEAVNYGYTF. Based on the CDR3 plus reference TRBV29-1 and TRBJ1-2, the full variable domain is SAVISQKPSRDICQRGTSLTIQCQVDSQVTMMFWYRQQPGQSLTLIATANQGSEATYESGFVIDKFPISRPNLTFSTLTVSNMSPEDSSIYLCSVEDQEAVNYGYTFGSGTRLTVV.

J is TRBJ1-1 and V is TRBV30, with D perhaps matching TRBD1 (5 bases). Germline-derived CDR1 and CDR2 are GTSNPN and SVGIG (reference sequence). V lost 7 bases and J 10 bases, leaving 16 bases between the germline ends. CDR3 length: 11 residues. DNA of the CDR3: TGTGCCTTTGGGACGGTCGAGGTAGCTTTCTTT. The encoded protein is CAFGTVEVAFF. Full variable domain (rest looked up from reference TRBV30 and TRBJ1-1): SQTIHQWPATLVQPVGSPLSLECTVEGTSNPNLYWYRQAAGRGLQLLFYSVGIGQISSEVPQNLSASRPQDRQFILSSKKLLLSDSGFYLCAFGTVEVAFFGQGTRLTVV.

The J gene is TRBJ2-3, the V gene TRBV6-4, with 11 bases aligning to TRBD2. CDR1 and CDR2 from the germline V gene are MRHNA and SNTAGT. This CDR3 has 15 residues. V shed 3 bases, J shed 5 bases, and the junction held 4 bases outside the gene matches. In DNA, the CDR3 is TGTGCCAGCAGTGAAGTAGCGGGAGGGCAAGATACGCAGTATTTT. Protein sequence: CASSEVAGGQDTQYF.

The chain combines TRBV11-2 with TRBJ2-7; possibly TRBD2 for D (6 bases). The ends were cut back, 3 bases at V and 3 bases at J, with 21 bases in the middle. The CDR3 runs 17 residues. Per germline, CDR1 SGHAT and CDR2 FQNNGV. CDR3 amino acids: CASSFSTGTLSIYEQYF. The CDR3 DNA reads as TGTGCCAGCAGCTTCAGTACCGGGACTCTAAGTATCTACGAGCAGTACTTC.

V gene TRBV6-4 combines with J gene TRBJ1-2; 8 bases are shared with TRBD1. Unmatched junction bases numbered 3, after V lost 5 bases and J lost 4 bases. Germline CDR1 reads MRHNA; CDR2 reads SNTAGT. The CDR3 is made up of 13 amino acids. CDR3 DNA sequence: TGTGCCAGCAGTTTCGGACAGGGCTATGGCTACACCTTC. This gives the protein CASSFGQGYGYTF.

The J gene is TRBJ2-1, the V gene TRBV29-1; D is undetermined. The CDR3 runs 9 residues. Germline assignment: CDR1 SQVTM and CDR2 ANQGSEA. Written as DNA, the CDR3 is TGCATCAACCCCGATGAGCAGTTCTTC. It is translated as CINPDEQFF.

The chain is built from TRBV7-2 and TRBJ2-1; possibly TRBD2 for D (5 bases). Trimming cost V 3 bases and J 5 bases, with 11 bases left between them. The CDR3 sequence is 14 residues long. Per germline, CDR1 SGHTA and CDR2 FQGNSA. In nucleotides, the CDR3 is TGTGCCAGCAGCTTTCAGGAGACTAACAATGAGCAGTTCTTC. Translation gives CASSFQETNNEQFF.

This clone has just one count. The chain links TRBV4-2 to TRBJ2-3; D could derive from TRBD1 or TRBD2 (5 bases each). Germline V gene lookup returns CDR1 LGHNA and CDR2 YNFKEQ. The V end was cut by 1 base, the J end by 0 bases, with 11 bases between. CDR3 size: 16 residues. CDR3 amino acids: CASSQGEGPSTDTQYF. As DNA, the CDR3 is TGTGCCAGCAGCCAAGGTGAGGGACCAAGCACAGATACGCAGTATTTT.

The chain employs TRBV3-1 (or the pseudogene TRBV3-2) and TRBJ1-6; unclear D gene. This CDR3 contains 17 residues. V dropped 1 base and J dropped 0 bases, with 10 bases sitting between them. Germline V gene lookup returns CDR1 LGHDT and CDR2 YNNKEL (reference sequence). The CDR3 DNA follows: TGTGCCAGCAGCCAAGTGGGCGGGAGCTCCTATAATTCACCCCTCCACTTT. Translated, it gives CASSQVGGSSYNSPLHF.